This entry lists 29 T cell receptor beta chains sequenced from one sample in a study of response to subunit inactivated influenza vaccine (dated by TCRdb to between 2017 and 2018). To prepare the library, RT-PCR was applied. The instrument was an Illumina HiSeq 2500. TCRdb reworked the public reads: Q25 trimming with fastp, MiXCR clone assembly, productive beta chains retained. Under each unique CDR3 protein, matching rows form one entry showing the most common genes and DNA. This sample comprises around 150,000 distinct CDR3 sequences, about 11% of them detected only once. The ten top clones hold around 12% of the sample. Interpreted using the paper, the time point label stands for: around 42 days after influenza vaccine administration. The sample consisted of non-naive T cells sorted from PBMCs, taken roughly 45 days after vaccination. The cell subset or site label of this sample denotes: memory T cell fraction. Receptors were obtained from a middle-aged man who received an inactivated influenza vaccine. Donor details come from another sample of the same person, matched by shared clones.

This clonotype occurred many times. The chain links TRBV20-1 to TRBJ2-3, with 8 bases aligning to TRBD2. Trimming took 4 bases from V and 4 from J; bases not matched to a gene: 7. There are 14 residues in the CDR3. CDR1 is DFQATT and CDR2 is SNEGSKA in the germline V gene (reference sequence). The CDR3 reads CSAIIAGKPDTQYF. The CDR3 nucleotides read TGCAGTGCTATAATAGCGGGGAAACCAGATACGCAGTATTTT.

The rearrangement uses TRBV30 and TRBJ2-2; 9 bases are a match to TRBD1. In germline, CDR1 is GTSNPN, CDR2 SVGIG (reference sequence). Unmatched junction bases numbered 7, after V lost 3 bases and J lost 5 bases. The CDR3 is 15 residues long. Written as DNA, the CDR3 is TGTGCCTGGAGGGGAGGGACAGGGCTGACCGGGGAGCTGTTTTTT. This encodes CAWRGGTGLTGELFF.

This clonotype was seen ten or more times. The chain couples TRBV12-3 or TRBV12-4 to TRBJ2-1, with D unclear. The CDR3 consists of 16 residues. V dropped 4 bases and J dropped 0 bases, with 13 bases sitting between them. CDR3 region: CASSSRTESSYNEQFF. Here the CDR3 DNA reads TGTGCCAGCAGTTCCCGCACGGAGAGCTCCTACAATGAGCAGTTCTTC.

The table lists this clonotype with a few counts. The J gene is TRBJ1-5, the V gene TRBV4-1; TRBD1 might be the D (6 bases). Germline V lookup: CDR1 MGHRA, CDR2 YSYEKL. V dropped 4 bases and J dropped 4 bases, with 17 bases sitting between them. The CDR3 totals 16 residues. The CDR3 coding sequence is TGCGCCAGCAGCCCCCGCTGGGGGGACAAAAATCAGCCCCAGCATTTT. This gives the protein CASSPRWGDKNQPQHF.

The chain joins TRBV19 to TRBJ1-1, with D possibly being TRBD1 (5 bases). V lost 8 bases and J 8 bases, leaving 12 bases between the germline ends. CDR1 and CDR2 from the germline V gene are LNHDA and SQIVND (reference sequence). This CDR3 is built from 11 residues. The DNA for the CDR3 is TGTGCCAGTGAAGGGGCAGAAGAAGCTTTCTTT. Its protein product is CASEGAEEAFF.

This clonotype came up a few times. The chain is built from TRBV4-2 and TRBJ1-4; TRBD1 matches at 10 bases. J was trimmed by 10 bases and V by 0 bases; bases with no gene match: 8. The germline CDR1 and CDR2 sequences are LGHNA and YNFKEQ. The CDR3 is 16 amino acids. The CDR3 here is CASSQEAGQGVGKLFF. Here the CDR3 DNA reads TGTGCCAGCAGCCAAGAAGCTGGACAGGGGGTGGGAAAACTGTTTTTT.

This clonotype has at least ten counts. This chain connects TRBV5-1 to TRBJ1-1; 8 nucleotides align to TRBD1. CDR1 and CDR2 from the germline V gene are SGHRS and YFSETQ. CDR3 size: 14 residues. V was clipped by 4 bases and J by 4 bases; unmatched bases: 6. CDR3 bases: TGCGCCAGCAGCCTACACGACAGGGGCACTGAAGCTTTCTTT. As protein: CASSLHDRGTEAFF.

CDR3 residues: CASSAGTGYNSPLHF. The DNA for the CDR3 is TGTGCCAGCAGCGCCGGGACAGGATATAATTCACCCCTCCACTTT. V gene TRBV9 combines with J gene TRBJ1-6; TRBD1 agrees at 8 bases. The CDR3 has 15 amino acids. Germline trimming cut 3 bases from V and 4 bases from J; bases unmatched to any gene: 3. CDR1 and CDR2 from the germline V gene are SGDLS and YYNGEE.

This clonotype was seen ten or more times. Germline is not matched at one junction end, which may reflect a read error. J is TRBJ2-1 and V is TRBV4-1, with 7 bases lining up with TRBD1. The length of the CDR3 is 15 residues. CDR1 and CDR2 from the germline V gene are MGHRA and YSYEKL. CDR3 sequence reads: CASSKDRVFYNEQFF. In DNA, the CDR3 is TGCGCCAGCAGCAAAGACAGGGTTTTCTACAATGAGCAGTTCTTC.

At least ten counts were recorded for this clonotype. The chain carries TRBV7-8 and TRBJ2-1; D is undetermined. Deletions cut 5 bases from V and 0 bases from J, with 17 bases between. The CDR3 consists of 17 residues. CDR1 SGHVS and CDR2 FQNEAQ come from the germline V gene. CDR3 protein: CASSTQDLLSSYNEQFF. In DNA, the CDR3 is TGTGCCAGCAGCACCCAAGACTTACTGAGCTCCTACAATGAGCAGTTCTTC.

This clonotype came up a few times. The rearrangement uses TRBV7-9 and TRBJ1-1, with D uncertain. Germline V gene lookup returns CDR1 SEHNR and CDR2 FQNEAQ (reference sequence). The length of the CDR3 is 12 residues. Trimming removed 1 base at V and 4 bases at J, with 4 bases between. The CDR3 nucleotides are TGTGCCAGCAGCTTAGTAAGCACTGAAGCTTTCTTT. It is translated as CASSLVSTEAFF.

The chain uses TRBV7-9 and TRBJ2-5; 9 bases are a match to TRBD1. The CDR3 is 15 amino acids. V lost 6 bases and J lost 0; bases outside the gene matches: 5. The germline gives CDR1 SEHNR, CDR2 FQNEAQ (reference sequence). The DNA for the CDR3 is TGTGCCAGCAGTTACGGACAGGGGCACCAAGAGACCCAGTACTTC. Translated: CASSYGQGHQETQYF.

The rearrangement links TRBV30 to TRBJ1-4; D possibly corresponds to TRBD1 (5 bases). V was pared by 5 bases and J by 5 bases, with 12 bases between. This CDR3 is 13 amino acids long. Germline V gives CDR1 GTSNPN, CDR2 SVGIG (reference sequence). CDR3 bases: TGTGCCTGGGGCCGGGACGGGAATGAAAAACTGTTTTTT. This translates into CAWGRDGNEKLFF.

The sample holds many counts of this clonotype. The chain employs TRBV10-3 and TRBJ2-3; 7 bases agree with TRBD1. Germline lookup yields CDR1 ENHRY and CDR2 SYGVKD. The CDR3 length is 14 residues. The junction had 10 bases not matched to a gene; V was cut back by 10 bases and J by 3 bases. CDR3 sequence: CATFHRGSTDTQYF. As DNA, the CDR3 is TGTGCCACCTTTCACAGGGGTAGTACAGATACGCAGTATTTT.

The genes are TRBV7-8 and TRBJ2-1; 11 positions match TRBD2. There are 15 residues in the CDR3. V lost 6 bases to trimming and J lost 3 bases; unmatched junction nucleotides: 4. CDR1 is SGHVS, CDR2 FQNEAQ, per germline. The DNA for the CDR3 is TGTGCCAGCAGGGTAGCGGGAGGGAACTACAATGAGCAGTTCTTC. Protein sequence: CASRVAGGNYNEQFF.

This clonotype was observed a few times. The chain recombines TRBV4-3 with TRBJ1-4; a weak D match, TRBD1 (5 bases). V gave up 0 bases and J gave up 0 bases, with 14 bases separating them. The CDR3 covers 18 residues. Germline values: CDR1 LGHNA, CDR2 YSLEER. The CDR3 DNA reads as TGCGCCAGCAGCCAAGACCTCAGACAGTTTGCAACTAATGAAAAACTGTTTTTT. This encodes CASSQDLRQFATNEKLFF.

Comment on this clonotype: This may be a read error, as it is one base from a much larger clone. V usage is TRBV15 and J usage is TRBJ2-7, with 7 bases aligning to TRBD1. CDR1 and CDR2 (germline): LNHNV, YYDKDF (reference sequence). The trim removed 3 bases at V and 1 base at J, leaving 9 bases unmatched. The CDR3 consists of 16 residues. CDR3 DNA: TGTGCCACCAGCAGGTCCCCGGGACAGTTGTCCTACGAGCAGTACTTC. This sequence encodes CATSRSPGQLSYEQYF.

This clonotype was counted many times. The genes are TRBV20-1 and TRBJ2-1, with D perhaps TRBD1 (6 bases). Germline V gene sequence: CDR1 DFQATT, CDR2 SNEGSKA (reference sequence). The CDR3 consists of 13 residues. With 2 bases removed from V and 8 bases from J, the gap between germline ends came to 13 bases. DNA for the CDR3: TGCAGTGCTAGACGCCGGGACACCCATGAGCAGTTCTTC. Translating gives CSARRRDTHEQFF.

The DNA of the CDR3 is TGTGCCAGCAGCTTAGCCCCTCGGGGAGGCAGAAGCTCCTACGAGCAGTACTTC. Translating gives CASSLAPRGGRSSYEQYF. The chain has TRBV7-2 and TRBJ2-7; TRBD2 might be the D (6 bases). The CDR3 loop spans 18 amino acids. V was pared by 0 bases and J by 0 bases, with 18 bases between. Germline CDR1 is SGHTA and CDR2 is FQGNSA.

In this sample, this clonotype turned up many times. The chain joins TRBV29-1 to TRBJ2-7; no firm D call. CDR3 length: 13 residues. Trimming removed 8 bases from V and 0 bases from J, with 14 bases in between. Germline V lookup: CDR1 SQVTM, CDR2 ANQGSEA. The CDR3 spells CSFMLGSSYEQYF. CDR3 coding DNA: TGCAGCTTCATGCTAGGAAGCTCCTACGAGCAGTACTTC.

This clonotype was observed a few times. The chain combines TRBV11-2 with TRBJ2-1, with 12 bases aligning to TRBD2. Germline V gene lookup returns CDR1 SGHAT and CDR2 FQNNGV. Trimming removed 5 bases from V and 9 bases from J; junction bases left unmatched: 11. This CDR3 region has 16 residues. CDR3 coding DNA: TGTGCCAGCAGCCCACAAATCGGGACTAGCGGGTCTGAGCAGTTCTTC. Its translation is CASSPQIGTSGSEQFF.

Worth noting for this clonotype: A clone one base away is much larger, so this may be a read error. J is TRBJ2-3 and V is TRBV4-3; D gene unclear. The CDR3 loop spans 15 amino acids. Germline V CDR1 and CDR2: LGHNA, YSLEER. The CDR3 region has the DNA TGCGCCAGCAGCCAAGCAGGAATGGCCACATATACGCAGTATTTT. Amino acid sequence: CASSQAGMATYTQYF.

This chain uses TRBV4-3 with TRBJ2-7; D not resolved. This CDR3 is built from 15 residues. Germline CDR1 and CDR2: LGHNA and YSLEER. Trimming stripped 0 bases from V and 3 bases from J, with 12 bases between. CDR3 sequence: CASSQDWNRGYEQYF. The DNA for the CDR3 is TGCGCCAGCAGCCAAGATTGGAACCGCGGCTACGAGCAGTACTTC.

This clonotype was counted ten times or more. CDR3 nucleotides: TGCAGCGTTAGATTCTCGGGTGTTGGCAATCAGCCCCAGCATTTT. This codes for CSVRFSGVGNQPQHF. The chain combines TRBV29-1 with TRBJ1-5; D is unclear. Trimming removed 5 bases from V and 2 bases from J, with 16 bases in between. Per germline, CDR1 SQVTM and CDR2 ANQGSEA. The CDR3 consists of 15 residues.

On this clonotype: A much larger clone is a single base away; this may be a read error. V and J are TRBV12-3 or TRBV12-4 and TRBJ1-2, with 8 bases aligning to TRBD1. CDR3 size: 13 residues. The CDR3 DNA is TGTGCCAGCAGGGGGGACAGGTCATATGGCTACCCCTTC. Translating gives CASRGDRSYGYPF.

This clonotype was counted many times. The gene calls are TRBV4-3 and TRBJ2-7; possibly TRBD1 or TRBD2 for D (6 bases each). The germline CDR1 and CDR2 sequences are LGHNA and YSLEER. This CDR3 comprises 14 residues. The germline V and J ends were trimmed by 0 bases and 4 bases, with 10 bases remaining between them. The CDR3: CASSQDRGPYEQYF. As DNA, the CDR3 is TGCGCCAGCAGCCAAGATCGGGGGCCTTACGAGCAGTACTTC.

Note on this clonotype: Germline and junction disagree at one end, which may indicate a read error. The J gene is TRBJ1-1, the V gene TRBV7-2; D is undetermined. Germline V gene lookup returns CDR1 SGHTA and CDR2 FQGNSA. The CDR3 totals 13 residues. The CDR3 DNA follows: TGTGCCAGCAGCTTAAAATTGAACACTGAAGCTTTGTTT. This translates into CASSLKLNTEALF.

The chain links TRBV7-8 to TRBJ1-1; D unclear. The germline gives CDR1 SGHVS, CDR2 FQNEAQ. V gave up 7 bases and J gave up 0 bases, with 12 bases separating them. The CDR3 length is 14 residues. The CDR3 sequence: CASTVQRMNTEAFF. As DNA, the CDR3 is TGTGCCAGCACCGTACAGCGCATGAACACTGAAGCTTTCTTT.

This chain joins TRBV10-3 and TRBJ2-7; D is unclear. Trimming took 8 bases from V and 0 from J, leaving 14 bases between them. Germline CDR1 and CDR2: ENHRY and SYGVKD. The CDR3 is 14 amino acids. This CDR3 is CAIFNPGHSYEQYF. DNA for the CDR3: TGTGCCATCTTCAATCCAGGCCACTCCTACGAGCAGTACTTC.